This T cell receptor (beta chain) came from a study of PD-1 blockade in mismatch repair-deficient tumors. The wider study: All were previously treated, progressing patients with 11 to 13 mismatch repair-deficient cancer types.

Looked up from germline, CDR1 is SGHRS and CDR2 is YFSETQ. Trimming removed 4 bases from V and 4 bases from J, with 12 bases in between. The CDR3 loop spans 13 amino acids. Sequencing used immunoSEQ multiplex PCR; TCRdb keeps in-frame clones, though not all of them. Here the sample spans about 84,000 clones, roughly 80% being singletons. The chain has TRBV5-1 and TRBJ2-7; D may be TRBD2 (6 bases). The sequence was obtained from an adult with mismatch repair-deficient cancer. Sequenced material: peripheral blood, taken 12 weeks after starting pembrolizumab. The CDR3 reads CASSPGLLYEQYF. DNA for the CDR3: TGCGCCAGCAGCCCGGGACTCCTGTACGAGCAGTACTTC.